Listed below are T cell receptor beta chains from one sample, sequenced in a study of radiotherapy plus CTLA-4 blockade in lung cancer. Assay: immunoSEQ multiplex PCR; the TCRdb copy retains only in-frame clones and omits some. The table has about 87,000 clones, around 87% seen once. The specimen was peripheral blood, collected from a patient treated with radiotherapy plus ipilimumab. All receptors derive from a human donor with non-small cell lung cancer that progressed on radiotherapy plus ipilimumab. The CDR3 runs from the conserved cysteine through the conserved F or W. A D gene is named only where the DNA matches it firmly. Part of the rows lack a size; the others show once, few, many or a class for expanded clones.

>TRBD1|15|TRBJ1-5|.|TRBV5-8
CASSLGQGIHQPQHF
TGTGCCAGCAGCCTGGGACAGGGCATCCATCAGCCCCAGCATTTT
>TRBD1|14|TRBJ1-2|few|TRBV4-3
CASSQGHRGDGYTF
TGCGCCAGCAGCCAAGGCCACAGGGGAGATGGCTACACCTTC
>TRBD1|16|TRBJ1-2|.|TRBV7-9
CASSADRGLSDYGYTF
TGTGCCAGCAGCGCGGACAGGGGTTTGTCGGACTATGGCTACACCTTC
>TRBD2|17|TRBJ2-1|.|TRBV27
CASSRRAGGYSYNEQFF
TGTGCCAGCAGCCGACGGGCGGGGGGGTATTCCTACAATGAGCAGTTCTTC
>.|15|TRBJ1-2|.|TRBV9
CASSVAFGRQDGYTF
TGTGCCAGCAGCGTAGCTTTCGGCAGGCAAGATGGCTACACCTTC
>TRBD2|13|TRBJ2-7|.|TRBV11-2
CASSVREEYEQYF
TGTGCCAGCAGCGTGCGGGAGGAGTACGAGCAGTACTTC
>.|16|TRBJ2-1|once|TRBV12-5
CASGLGQAGFRDEQFF
TGTGCTAGTGGTTTGGGTCAGGCGGGCTTTCGGGATGAGCAGTTCTTC
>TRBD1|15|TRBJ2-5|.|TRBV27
CASSSLQGAAETQYF
TGTGCCAGCAGTTCCTTACAGGGGGCAGCCGAGACCCAGTACTTC
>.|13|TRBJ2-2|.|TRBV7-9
CASSPINTGELFF
TGTGCCAGCAGCCCAATAAACACCGGGGAGCTGTTTTTT
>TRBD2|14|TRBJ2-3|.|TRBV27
CASSPSRGGDTQYF
TGTGCCAGCAGTCCCTCCCGGGGGGGAGATACGCAGTATTTT
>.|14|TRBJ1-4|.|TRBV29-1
CSVVLRARDEKLFF
TGCAGCGTTGTATTGCGTGCAAGGGATGAAAAACTGTTTTTT
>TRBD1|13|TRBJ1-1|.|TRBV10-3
CAISPGQNDEAFF
TGTGCCATCAGCCCGGGACAGAATGACGAAGCTTTCTTT
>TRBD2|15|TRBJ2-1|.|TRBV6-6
CASSYWGRADNEQFF
TGTGCCAGCAGTTACTGGGGGAGGGCGGACAATGAGCAGTTCTTC
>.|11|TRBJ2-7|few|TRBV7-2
CASSSTYEQYF
TGTGCCAGCAGCTCAACCTACGAGCAGTACTTC
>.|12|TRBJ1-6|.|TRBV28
CATRLYNSPLHF
TGTGCCACCAGGCTTTATAATTCACCCCTCCACTTT
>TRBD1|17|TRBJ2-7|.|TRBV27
CASSLGPPGTGIYEQYF
TGTGCCAGCAGTTTGGGCCCCCCCGGGACAGGGATCTACGAGCAGTACTTC
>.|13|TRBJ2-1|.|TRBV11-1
CASSSGPYNEQFF
TGTGCCAGCAGCTCGGGACCTTACAATGAGCAGTTCTTC
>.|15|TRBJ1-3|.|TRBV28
CASSLAGLSGNTIYF
TGTGCCAGCAGTTTAGCGGGGTTGTCTGGAAACACCATATATTTT
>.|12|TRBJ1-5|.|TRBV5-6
CNNRVPFESQHF
TGTAATAACAGAGTTCCATTTGAGTCCCAGCATTTT
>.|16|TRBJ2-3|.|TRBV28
CASRSGEVLGTDTQYF
TGTGCCAGCAGGTCAGGGGAAGTTCTCGGCACAGATACGCAGTATTTT
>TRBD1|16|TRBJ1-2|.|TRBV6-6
CASSSRSQGTNYGYTF
TGTGCCAGCAGTTCCAGATCACAGGGGACTAACTATGGCTACACCTTC
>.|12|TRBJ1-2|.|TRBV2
CASSWAGDGYTF
TGTGCCAGCAGTTGGGCAGGGGATGGCTACACCTTC
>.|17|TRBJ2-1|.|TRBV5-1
CASSRPGGQVQNNEQFF
TGCGCCAGCAGCAGACCCGGGGGGCAGGTCCAAAACAATGAGCAGTTCTTC
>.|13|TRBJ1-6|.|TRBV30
CAWSEPRASPLHF
TGTGCCTGGAGTGAACCCAGGGCTTCACCCCTCCACTTT
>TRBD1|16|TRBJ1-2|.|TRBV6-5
CASSSLTDRGLYGYTF
TGTGCCAGCAGTTCCCTCACGGACAGGGGGCTGTATGGCTACACCTTC
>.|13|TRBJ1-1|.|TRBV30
CAWRRQANTEAFF
TGTGCCTGGAGGCGACAGGCGAACACTGAAGCTTTCTTT
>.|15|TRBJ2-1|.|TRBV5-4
CASSLALGAYNEQFF
TGTGCCAGCAGCTTGGCCCTAGGGGCTTACAATGAGCAGTTCTTC
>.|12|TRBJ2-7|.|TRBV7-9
CASSFRGYEQYF
TGTGCCAGCAGCTTTCGCGGCTACGAGCAGTACTTC
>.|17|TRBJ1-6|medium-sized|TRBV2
CASSLPRGGEHNSPLHF
TGTGCCAGCAGCCTACCAAGGGGGGGCGAACATAATTCACCCCTCCACTTT
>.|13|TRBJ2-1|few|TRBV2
CASRGDAYNEQFF
TGTGCCAGCAGGGGGGACGCCTACAATGAGCAGTTCTTC
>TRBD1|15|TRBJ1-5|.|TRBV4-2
CASSHDTGANQPQHF
TGTGCCAGCAGCCATGATACAGGGGCCAATCAGCCCCAGCATTTT
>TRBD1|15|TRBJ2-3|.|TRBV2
CASTVPGQGTDTQYF
TGTGCCAGCACCGTCCCGGGACAGGGTACAGATACGCAGTATTTT
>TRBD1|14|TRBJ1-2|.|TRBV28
CASSEKGQSYGYTF
TGTGCCAGCAGCGAAAAGGGACAGAGCTATGGCTACACCTTC
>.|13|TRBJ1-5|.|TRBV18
CASSPGRQWPQHF
TGTGCCAGCTCACCAGGGCGTCAGTGGCCCCAGCATTTT
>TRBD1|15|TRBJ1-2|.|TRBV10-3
CAISEGQGASYGYTF
TGTGCCATCAGTGAAGGACAGGGGGCCTCCTATGGCTACACCTTC
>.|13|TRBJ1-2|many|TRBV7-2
CASSLDSLGGYTF
TGTGCCAGCAGCTTAGACAGCTTGGGTGGCTACACCTTC
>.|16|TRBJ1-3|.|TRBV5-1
CASSPGGGLSGNTIYF
TGCGCCAGCAGCCCTGGCGGAGGGCTTTCTGGAAACACCATATATTTT
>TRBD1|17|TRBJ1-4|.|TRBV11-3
CASSLDHSGTGNEKLFF
TGTGCCAGCAGCTTAGATCACTCCGGGACAGGGAATGAAAAACTGTTTTTT
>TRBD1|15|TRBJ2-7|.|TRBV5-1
CASSLGTGGSYEQYF
TGCGCCAGCAGCTTGGGGACAGGGGGATCCTACGAGCAGTACTTC
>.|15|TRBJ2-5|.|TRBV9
CASSVLGTRSETQYF
TGTGCCAGCAGCGTACTGGGGACCCGTTCAGAGACCCAGTACTTC
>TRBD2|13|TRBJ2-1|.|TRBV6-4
CASSDSLAGGQFF
TGTGCCAGCAGTGACTCACTAGCGGGAGGGCAGTTCTTC
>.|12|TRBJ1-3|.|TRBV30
CAWSGGPNTIYF
TGTGCCTGGAGTGGGGGTCCCAACACCATATATTTT
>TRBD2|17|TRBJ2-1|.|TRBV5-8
CASSLGSGRPYLVEQFF
TGTGCCAGCAGCTTGGGGAGCGGGAGGCCCTACTTGGTTGAGCAGTTCTTC
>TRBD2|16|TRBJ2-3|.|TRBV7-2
CTSSLTGGPFTDTQYF
TGTACCAGCAGCTTGACGGGAGGGCCGTTCACAGATACGCAGTATTTT
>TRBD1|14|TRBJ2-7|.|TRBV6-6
CASSPDRVPYEQYF
TGTGCCAGCAGTCCCGACAGGGTACCCTACGAGCAGTACTTC
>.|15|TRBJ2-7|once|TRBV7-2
CASSFSSGAHYEQYF
TGTGCCAGCAGCTTCTCATCGGGGGCCCACTACGAGCAGTACTTC
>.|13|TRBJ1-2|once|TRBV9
CASGGSGPYGYTF
TGTGCCAGCGGGGGCAGCGGACCCTATGGCTACACCTTC
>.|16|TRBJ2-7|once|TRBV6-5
CASSYSLPQGGYEQYF
TGTGCCAGCAGTTACTCGTTACCCCAGGGGGGCTACGAGCAGTACTTC
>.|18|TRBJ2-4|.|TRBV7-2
CASSSRFFKGLAKNIQYF
TGTGCCAGCAGCTCCCGCTTTTTCAAGGGACTAGCCAAAAACATTCAGTACTTC
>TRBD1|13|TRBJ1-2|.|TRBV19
CATSGGLNYGYTF
TGTGCCACCTCAGGGGGATTGAACTATGGCTACACCTTC
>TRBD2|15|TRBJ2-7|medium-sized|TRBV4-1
CASSQDASGSYEQYF
TGCGCCAGCAGCCAAGACGCTAGCGGGAGCTACGAGCAGTACTTC